The text below deals with one T cell receptor (beta chain). Only a few counts were recorded for this clonotype. Its cognate antigen has yet to be identified. Base qualities are not at hand, and no much larger clone is one base apart. This sample is drawn from a study of vaccination and CD4 T cells after COVID-19 (dated by TCRdb to the early 2020s). The study in broad terms: Convalescent patients had a positive SARS-CoV-2 result on nasal swab PCR, and of these patients, fewer than ten had mild disease and one had severe disease. Each participant got two doses of either the Pfizer-BioNTech BNT162b2 vaccine (n=8) or the Moderna mRNA-1273 vaccine (n=2). For stimulating the cultures, overlapping spike peptide pools were used, derived from SARS-CoV-2 as well as from the common cold coronaviruses HCoV-NL63, HCoV-OC43 and HCoV-229E. Post-COVID blood samples from convalescent patients were collected a median of approximately 100 days after diagnosis, with a range of 35 to 161 days. Post-vaccine blood samples were collected a median of around 10 weeks after the second vaccine dose, ranging from roughly 12 to 250 days. In approximately eleven COVID-19 convalescent patients and a handful of infection-naive healthy vaccine recipients, the spike-specific CD4+ TCR repertoire before mRNA vaccination was compared with the repertoire after mRNA vaccination. In the convalescent cohort there were six males and four females, among whom were two Hispanic individuals, seven Caucasians, two Asians and one multiracial person. In control cultures, a CEFX viral epitope pool was used as positive control, an HIV-1 Nef peptide pool was used as negative control, or no peptide was added.

CDR3 length: 14 amino acids, cysteine to phenylalanine. CDR3 DNA only is kept here, 42 bases in frame from base 1. Deletion took 0 bases off V and 11 bases off J, with a span of 14 bases between the germline ends. Based on the germline V gene, the CDR1 and CDR2 sequences are MNHEY and SVGEGT. The method was PCR. At the Johns Hopkins FTIC core, DNA from the cultured CD4+ T cells underwent TCR sequencing with the Oncomine TCR Beta short-read assay. Genomic DNA was extracted from the cultured CD4+ T cells with the QIAamp micro DNA kit. Oncomine TCR Beta libraries from cultured CD4+ T cells were pooled using unique dual indexes and sequenced on an Illumina iSeq 100. As for the original processing: Non-productive sequences were removed, and CDR3s that did not start with C, did not end with F or W, or were shorter than 7 amino acids were discarded. The MANAFEST web application was used to identify antigen-specific clonotypes by comparing peptide-stimulated wells against reference wells and other culture wells. For a clone to be called positive, the clone needed an FDR below 0.05, an odds ratio above 5, and a productive frequency above 0.1% in at least two of three replicate wells. Clonotypes that were significantly expanded in both SARS-CoV-2 spike wells and at least one common cold coronavirus spike condition were defined as cross-reactive. Similarity between CDR3 sequences was evaluated in R version 3.6.1 using Levenshtein distances (stringdist) and unrooted phylogenetic trees (ape). TCRdb passed the public sequencing reads through fastp at Q25 and MiXCR, retaining productive beta sequences. Under each unique CDR3 protein, matching rows form one entry showing the most common genes and DNA. TCRdb, rather than the study authors, made the V and J calls. The table for this sample lists 13,000 or so distinct CDR3 sequences; roughly two thirds of them were counted only once. More than 9.5% of the sample rests with the top ten.

The meaning of the sample's treatment or condition label: approximately nine-day PBMC culture with coronavirus spike peptide pools or control peptides (ViraFEST assay). The ViraFEST assay was used in the study, in which antigen-specific T cells were expanded with peptide pools and expanded clonotypes were subsequently identified by TCR sequencing. The convalescent patients' positive SARS-CoV-2 PCR tests were from March to December 2020, which was before the Alpha, Beta and Delta variants emerged in the United States. Roughly 2 million PBMCs per well were cultured in IMDM with approximately 4.9% human AB serum and approximately 9.1 IU/ml IL-2, plus 10 ug/ml peptide pools. On days 3 and 7, half of the culture medium was replaced with fresh IL-2-containing medium. After 10 to 11 days of culture, CD4+ T cells were isolated by negative selection with the EasySep CD4+ T cell isolation kit. Ficoll-Paque Plus gradient centrifugation was used to isolate PBMCs from whole blood, and the isolated PBMCs were then either used fresh or cryopreserved at -140C. Triplicate wells were generally used for each culture condition.

Results the study describes overall, beyond this receptor: Among convalescent patients, a median roughly 90% of the SARS-CoV-2-reactive clones seen after vaccination appeared only after vaccination, which suggests priming specific to the vaccine. Only a relatively small number of convalescent patients were included in the study, and early timepoints following natural infection were not analyzed. The median number of SARS-CoV-2-reactive clonotypes rose from about 23 after infection to around 40 after vaccination, but the change was not significant. In convalescent patients, nearly all vaccine-specific clones (304 of 307) were found to be mono-reactive for SARS-CoV-2 spike rather than cross-reactive with common cold coronaviruses.

The chain links TRBV6-2 or TRBV6-3 with TRBJ1-5; the D gene cannot be resolved reliably. This receptor was obtained from a human donor who had recovered from COVID-19. Sequenced: CD4+ T cells from blood, cultured in vitro. Here is the DNA: TGTGCCAGCAGTTACTCGGTGGCGAACCAGGCCCAGCATTTT. Translation gives CASSYSVANQAQHF.